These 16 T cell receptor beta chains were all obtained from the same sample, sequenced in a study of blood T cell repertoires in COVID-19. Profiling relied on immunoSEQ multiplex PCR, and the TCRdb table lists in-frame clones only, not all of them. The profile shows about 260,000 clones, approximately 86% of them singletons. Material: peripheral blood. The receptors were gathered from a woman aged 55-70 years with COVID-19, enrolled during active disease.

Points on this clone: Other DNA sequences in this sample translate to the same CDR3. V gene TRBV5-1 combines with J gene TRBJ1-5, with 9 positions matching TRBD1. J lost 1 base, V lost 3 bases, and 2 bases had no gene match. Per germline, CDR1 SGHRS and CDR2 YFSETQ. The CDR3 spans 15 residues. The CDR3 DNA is TGCGCCAGCAGCTCCGGACAGGGGAGCAATCAGCCCCAGCATTTT. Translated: CASSSGQGSNQPQHF.

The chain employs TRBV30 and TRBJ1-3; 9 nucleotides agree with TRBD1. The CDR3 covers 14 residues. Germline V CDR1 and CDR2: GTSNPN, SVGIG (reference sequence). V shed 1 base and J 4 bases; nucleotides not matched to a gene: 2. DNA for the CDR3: TGTGCCTGGAGTGCTGGACAGGGGGGAAACACCATATATTTT. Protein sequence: CAWSAGQGGNTIYF.

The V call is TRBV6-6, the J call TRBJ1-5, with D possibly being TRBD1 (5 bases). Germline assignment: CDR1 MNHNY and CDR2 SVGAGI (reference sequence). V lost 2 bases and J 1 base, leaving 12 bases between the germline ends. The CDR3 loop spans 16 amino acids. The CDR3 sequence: CASSYGGGTSNQPQHF. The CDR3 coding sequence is TGTGCCAGCAGTTACGGGGGGGGGACGAGCAATCAGCCCCAGCATTTT.

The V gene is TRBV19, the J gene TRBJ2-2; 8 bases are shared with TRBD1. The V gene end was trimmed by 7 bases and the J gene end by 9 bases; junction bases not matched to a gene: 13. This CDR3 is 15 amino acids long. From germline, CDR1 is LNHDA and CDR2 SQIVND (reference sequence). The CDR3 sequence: CASTGWRAGGRELFF. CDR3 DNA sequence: TGTGCCAGTACAGGGTGGCGGGCAGGGGGCCGGGAGCTGTTTTTT.

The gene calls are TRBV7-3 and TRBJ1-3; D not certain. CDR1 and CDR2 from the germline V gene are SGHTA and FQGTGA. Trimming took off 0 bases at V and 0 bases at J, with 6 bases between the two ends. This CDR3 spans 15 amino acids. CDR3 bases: TGTGCCAGCAGCTTAACGTCGGGCTCTGGAAACACCATATATTTT. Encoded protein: CASSLTSGSGNTIYF.

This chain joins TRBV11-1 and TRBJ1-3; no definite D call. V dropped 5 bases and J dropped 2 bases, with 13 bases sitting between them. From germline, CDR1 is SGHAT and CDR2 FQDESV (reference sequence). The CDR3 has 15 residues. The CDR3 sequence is CASSIITGTGNTIYF. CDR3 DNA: TGTGCCAGCAGCATAATAACGGGGACTGGAAACACCATATATTTT.

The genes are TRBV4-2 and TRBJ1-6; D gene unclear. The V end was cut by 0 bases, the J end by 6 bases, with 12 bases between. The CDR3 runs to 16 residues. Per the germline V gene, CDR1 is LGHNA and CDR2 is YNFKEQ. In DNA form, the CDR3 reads TGTGCCAGCAGCCAAGATCTTAGACACCTTAATTCACCCCTCCACTTT. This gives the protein CASSQDLRHLNSPLHF.

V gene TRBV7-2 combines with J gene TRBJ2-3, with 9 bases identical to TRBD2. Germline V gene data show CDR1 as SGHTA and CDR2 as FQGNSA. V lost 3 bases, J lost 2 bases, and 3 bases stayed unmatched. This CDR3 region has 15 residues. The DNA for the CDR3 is TGTGCCAGCAGCTTCGGCGGGGGGGACACAGATACGCAGTATTTT. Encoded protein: CASSFGGGDTDTQYF.

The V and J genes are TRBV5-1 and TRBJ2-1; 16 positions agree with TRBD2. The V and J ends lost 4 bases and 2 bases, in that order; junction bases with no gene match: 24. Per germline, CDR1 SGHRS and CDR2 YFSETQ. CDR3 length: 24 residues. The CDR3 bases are TGCGCCAGCAGCGGTGTTGGGACTAGCGGGAGGGCTACGTTTCTAGTAGACGCCTACAATGAGCAGTTCTTC. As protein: CASSGVGTSGRATFLVDAYNEQFF.

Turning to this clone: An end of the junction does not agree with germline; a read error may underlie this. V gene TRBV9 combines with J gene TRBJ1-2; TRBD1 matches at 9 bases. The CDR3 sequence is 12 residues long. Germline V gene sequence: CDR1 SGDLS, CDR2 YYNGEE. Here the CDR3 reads CASYTGQGRLSF. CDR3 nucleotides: TGTGCCAGCTATACGGGACAGGGCCGTCTCTCCTTC.

In DNA, the CDR3 is TGTGCCAGCAGGAGGACAGGGGGAGCCGGGGAGCTGTTTTTT. This encodes CASRRTGGAGELFF. The chain employs TRBV27 and TRBJ2-2; 10 nucleotides match TRBD1. Germline V gene data show CDR1 as MNHEY and CDR2 as SMNVEV (reference sequence). This CDR3 comprises 14 residues. Unmatched junction bases numbered 4, after V lost 6 bases and J lost 6 bases.

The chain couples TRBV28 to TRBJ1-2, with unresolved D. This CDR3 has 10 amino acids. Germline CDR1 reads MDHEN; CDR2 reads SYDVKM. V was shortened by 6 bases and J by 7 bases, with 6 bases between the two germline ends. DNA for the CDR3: TGTGCCAGCAGCGGTGCTGGCTACACCTTC. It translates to CASSGAGYTF.

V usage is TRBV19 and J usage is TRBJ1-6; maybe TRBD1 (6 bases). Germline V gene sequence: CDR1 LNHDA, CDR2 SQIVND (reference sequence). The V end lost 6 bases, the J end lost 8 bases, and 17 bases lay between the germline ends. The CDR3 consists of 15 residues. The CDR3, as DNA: TGTGCCAGTAGGCATAGGACAGATAACTATTCACCCCTCCACTTT. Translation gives CASRHRTDNYSPLHF.

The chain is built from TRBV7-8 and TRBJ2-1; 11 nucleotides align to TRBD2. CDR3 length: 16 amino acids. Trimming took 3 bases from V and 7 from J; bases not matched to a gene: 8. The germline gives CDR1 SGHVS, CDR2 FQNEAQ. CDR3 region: CASSLRLAGGKNEQFF. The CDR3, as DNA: TGTGCCAGCAGCTTGCGGCTAGCGGGAGGTAAGAATGAGCAGTTCTTC.

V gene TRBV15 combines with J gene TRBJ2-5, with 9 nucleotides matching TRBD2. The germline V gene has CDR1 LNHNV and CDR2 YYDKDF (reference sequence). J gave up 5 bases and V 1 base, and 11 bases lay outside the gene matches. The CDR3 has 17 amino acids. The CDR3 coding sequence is TGTGCCACCAGCAGAGCCGACGCGGGAGGGCCGATGGAGACCCAGTACTTC. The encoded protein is CATSRADAGGPMETQYF.

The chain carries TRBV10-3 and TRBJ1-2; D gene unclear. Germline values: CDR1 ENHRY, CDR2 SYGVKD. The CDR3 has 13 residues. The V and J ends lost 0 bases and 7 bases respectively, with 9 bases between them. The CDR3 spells CAISESSSGGYTF. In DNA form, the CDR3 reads TGTGCCATCAGTGAGTCAAGTTCAGGTGGCTACACCTTC.